The 2 T cell receptor beta chains reported below all come from one sample, sequenced in a study of beta chain features in type 1 diabetes. Reverse transcription of all isolated RNA meant that expressed TCRB transcripts were sequenced. The assay was immunoSEQ multiplex PCR, and TCRdb's table has in-frame clones only and misses some. Here the sample spans about 330,000 clones, approximately 11% being singletons. Input material: naive CD4+ T cells from blood. The receptors derive from a woman under 40 in good health.

This rearrangement joins TRBV7-9 to TRBJ2-3; the match to TRBD2 covers 10 bases. Germline values: CDR1 SEHNR, CDR2 FQNEAQ (reference sequence). The trim removed 1 base at V and 3 bases at J, leaving 4 bases unmatched. The CDR3 runs 16 residues. The CDR3 DNA reads as TGTGCCAGCAGCTTAGGGATAGCGGGAGGTACAGATACGCAGTATTTT. As protein: CASSLGIAGGTDTQYF.

This clone was observed a handful of times. The rearrangement uses TRBV7-6 and TRBJ2-7; TRBD1 is a possible D gene (6 bases). Germline-derived CDR1 and CDR2 are SGHVS and FNYEAQ. This CDR3 has 15 amino acids. Trimming removed 5 bases from V and 3 bases from J, with 17 bases in between. DNA of the CDR3: TGTGCCAGCAGCCAGGGGTTCGGGGATTTCTACGAGCAGTACTTC. This encodes CASSQGFGDFYEQYF.